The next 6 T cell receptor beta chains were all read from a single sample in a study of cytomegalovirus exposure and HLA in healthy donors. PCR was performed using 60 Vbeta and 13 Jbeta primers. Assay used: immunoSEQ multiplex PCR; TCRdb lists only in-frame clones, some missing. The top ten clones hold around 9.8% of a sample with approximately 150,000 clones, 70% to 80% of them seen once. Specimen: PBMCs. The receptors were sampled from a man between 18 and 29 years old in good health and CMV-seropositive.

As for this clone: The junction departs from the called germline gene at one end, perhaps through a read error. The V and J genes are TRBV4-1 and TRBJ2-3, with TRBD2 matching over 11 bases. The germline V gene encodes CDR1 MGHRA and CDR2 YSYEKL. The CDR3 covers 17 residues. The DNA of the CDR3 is TGCGCCAGCAGCCAAGGACTAGCGGGGTATGGGGCAGATGCGCAGTATTTT. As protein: CASSQGLAGYGADAQYF.

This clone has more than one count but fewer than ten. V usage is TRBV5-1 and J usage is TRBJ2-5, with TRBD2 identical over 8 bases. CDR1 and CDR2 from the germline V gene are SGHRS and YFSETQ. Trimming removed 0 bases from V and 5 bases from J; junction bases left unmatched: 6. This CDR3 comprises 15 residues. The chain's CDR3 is CASSLAYSGGETQYF. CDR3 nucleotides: TGCGCCAGCAGCTTGGCCTACAGCGGGGGTGAGACCCAGTACTTC. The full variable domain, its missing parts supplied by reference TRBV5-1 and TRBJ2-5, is KAGVTQTPRYLIKTRGQQVTLSCSPISGHRSVSWYQQTPGQGLQFLFEYFSETQRNKGNFPGRFSGRQFSNSRSEMNVSTLELGDSALYLCASSLAYSGGETQYFGPGTRLLVL.

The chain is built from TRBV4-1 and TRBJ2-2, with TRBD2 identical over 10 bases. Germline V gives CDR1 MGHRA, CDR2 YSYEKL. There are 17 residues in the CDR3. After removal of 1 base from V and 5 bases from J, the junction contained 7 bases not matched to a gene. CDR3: CASSQVVAGGRTGELFF. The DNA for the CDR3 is TGCGCCAGCAGCCAAGTCGTAGCGGGAGGAAGGACCGGGGAGCTGTTTTTT.

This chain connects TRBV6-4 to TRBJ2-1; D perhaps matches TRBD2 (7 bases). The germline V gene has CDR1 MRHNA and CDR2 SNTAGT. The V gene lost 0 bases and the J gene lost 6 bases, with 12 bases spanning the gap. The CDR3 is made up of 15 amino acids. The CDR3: CASSDSGGLFNEQFF. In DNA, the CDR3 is TGTGCCAGCAGTGACTCGGGGGGGCTCTTCAATGAGCAGTTCTTC.

The DNA of the CDR3 is TGTGCCAGCTCAACGGGGAGAGCATACCCGCAGTACTTC. As protein: CASSTGRAYPQYF. The gene calls are TRBV18 and TRBJ2-7; tentatively, D is TRBD2 (5 bases). CDR3 size: 13 residues. Trimming stripped 5 bases from V and 9 bases from J, with 17 bases between. Germline CDR1 KGHSH, CDR2 LQKENI. The whole variable domain, filled in from reference TRBV18 and TRBJ2-7, reads NAGVMQNPRHLVRRRGQEARLRCSPMKGHSHVYWYRQLPEEGLKFMVYLQKENIIDESGMPKERFSAEFPKEGPSILRIQQVVRGDSAAYFCASSTGRAYPQYFGPGTRLTVT.

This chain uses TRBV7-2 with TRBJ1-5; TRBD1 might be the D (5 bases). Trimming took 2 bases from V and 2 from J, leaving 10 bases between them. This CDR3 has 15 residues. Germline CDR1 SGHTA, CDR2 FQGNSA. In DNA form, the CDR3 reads TGTGCCAGCAGCTTAATGGGGCAGGGCAATCAGCCCCAGCATTTT. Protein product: CASSLMGQGNQPQHF.